This T cell receptor (beta chain) was identified in a study of cytomegalovirus exposure and HLA in healthy donors. The overall study: Falling in the Caucasian-associated ancestry cluster were 81% of approximately 410 genotyped donors. General observations from the study: Most of the CMV-associated TCR beta chains (in a later analysis) appeared to be HLA-restricted. With later analysis, a missense DCLRE1C variant became linked to TCR beta V- and J-gene trimming.

To note about this clone: The target antigen is unknown.

This CDR3 has 13 residues. Deletions cut 4 bases from V and 4 bases from J, with 11 bases between. Germline lookup yields CDR1 SQVTM and CDR2 ANQGSEA. Vbeta (60) and Jbeta (13) primers were used in the PCR. The authors' processing: Later reanalysis found tens of millions of unique TCR beta chains, 9 million to 12 million of them shared. The table came from immunoSEQ multiplex PCR; TCRdb's copy has only in-frame clones and leaves some out. V and J calls and clone size come straight from that table; D and trimming were deduced from the DNA. Of 170,000 or so clones detected, over 60% appear once; the ten largest clones hold 5% to 7%.

The chain has TRBV29-1 and TRBJ2-1; D is possibly TRBD2 (6 bases). Source material: PBMCs. The clonotype was recovered from a man in his forties in good health and CMV-seronegative. The CDR3 DNA is TGCAGCGTTGGTCGGAGGGGTTACAATGAGCAGTTCTTC. Protein: CSVGRRGYNEQFF.